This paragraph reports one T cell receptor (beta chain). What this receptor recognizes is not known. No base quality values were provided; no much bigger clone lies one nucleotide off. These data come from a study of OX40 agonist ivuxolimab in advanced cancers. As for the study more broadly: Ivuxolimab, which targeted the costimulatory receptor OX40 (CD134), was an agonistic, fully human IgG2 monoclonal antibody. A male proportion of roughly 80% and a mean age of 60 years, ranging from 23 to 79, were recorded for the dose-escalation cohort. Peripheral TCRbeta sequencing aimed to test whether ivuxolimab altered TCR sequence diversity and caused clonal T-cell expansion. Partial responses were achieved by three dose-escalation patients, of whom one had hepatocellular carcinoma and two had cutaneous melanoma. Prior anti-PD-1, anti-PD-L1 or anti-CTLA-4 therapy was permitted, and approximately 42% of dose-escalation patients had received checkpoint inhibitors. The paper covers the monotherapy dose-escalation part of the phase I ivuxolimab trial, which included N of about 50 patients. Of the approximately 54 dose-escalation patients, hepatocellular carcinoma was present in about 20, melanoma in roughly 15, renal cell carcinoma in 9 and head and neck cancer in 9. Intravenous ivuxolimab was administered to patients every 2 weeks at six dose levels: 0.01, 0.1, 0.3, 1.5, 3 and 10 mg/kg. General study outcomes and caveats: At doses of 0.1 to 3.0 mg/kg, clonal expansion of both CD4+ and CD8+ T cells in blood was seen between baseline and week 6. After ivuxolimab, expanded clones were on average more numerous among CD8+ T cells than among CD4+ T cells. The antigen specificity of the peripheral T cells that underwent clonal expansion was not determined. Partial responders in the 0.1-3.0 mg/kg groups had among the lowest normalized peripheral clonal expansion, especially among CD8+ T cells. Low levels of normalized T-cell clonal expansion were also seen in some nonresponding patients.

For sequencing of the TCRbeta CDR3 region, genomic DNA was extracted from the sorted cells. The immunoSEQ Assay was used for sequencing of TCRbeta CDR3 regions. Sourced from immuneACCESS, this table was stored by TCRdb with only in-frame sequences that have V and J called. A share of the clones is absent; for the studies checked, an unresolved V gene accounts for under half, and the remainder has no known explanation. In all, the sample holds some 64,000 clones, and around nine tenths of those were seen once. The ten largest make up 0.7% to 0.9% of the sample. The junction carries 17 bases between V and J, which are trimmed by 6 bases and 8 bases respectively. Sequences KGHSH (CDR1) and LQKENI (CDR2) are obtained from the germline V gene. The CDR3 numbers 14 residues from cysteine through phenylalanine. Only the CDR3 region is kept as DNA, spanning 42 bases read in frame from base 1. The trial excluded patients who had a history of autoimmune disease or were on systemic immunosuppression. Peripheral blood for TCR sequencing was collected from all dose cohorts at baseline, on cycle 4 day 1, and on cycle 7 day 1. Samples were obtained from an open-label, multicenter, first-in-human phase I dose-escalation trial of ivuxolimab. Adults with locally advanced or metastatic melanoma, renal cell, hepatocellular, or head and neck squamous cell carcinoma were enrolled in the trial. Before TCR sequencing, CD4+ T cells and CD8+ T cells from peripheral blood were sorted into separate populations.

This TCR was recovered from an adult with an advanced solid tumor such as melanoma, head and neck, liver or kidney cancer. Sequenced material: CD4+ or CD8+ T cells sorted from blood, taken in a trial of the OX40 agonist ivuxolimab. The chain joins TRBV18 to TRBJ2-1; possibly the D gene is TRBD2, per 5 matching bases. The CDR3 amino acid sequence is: CASSLLEGSDEQFF. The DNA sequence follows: TGTGCCAGCTCCCTACTCGAGGGCTCGGATGAGCAGTTCTTC.